This TCR beta chain was captured in a study of blood T cell repertoires in COVID-19. About the study: COVID-19 samples collected from the United States, Italy and Spain covered acute and convalescent phases.

This table comes from immunoSEQ multiplex PCR, and its TCRdb copy is limited to in-frame clones, with some not included. Altogether fewer than 600,000 clones are present, around 87% being singletons, with the ten largest covering roughly 1.9%. This receptor was obtained from a woman in her thirties or forties who had recovered from COVID-19. Input material: PBMCs or T cells enriched from blood (not recorded which).

CDR3 coding DNA: TGTGCCAGCAGCCCTTTTGGAGGGAACACTGAAGCTTTCTTT. It translates to CASSPFGGNTEAFF. This sequence joins TRBV5-6 and TRBJ1-1; D unclear. From germline, CDR1 is SGHDT and CDR2 YYEEEE. CDR3 length: 14 residues. Trimming stripped 4 bases from V and 1 base from J, with 11 bases between.